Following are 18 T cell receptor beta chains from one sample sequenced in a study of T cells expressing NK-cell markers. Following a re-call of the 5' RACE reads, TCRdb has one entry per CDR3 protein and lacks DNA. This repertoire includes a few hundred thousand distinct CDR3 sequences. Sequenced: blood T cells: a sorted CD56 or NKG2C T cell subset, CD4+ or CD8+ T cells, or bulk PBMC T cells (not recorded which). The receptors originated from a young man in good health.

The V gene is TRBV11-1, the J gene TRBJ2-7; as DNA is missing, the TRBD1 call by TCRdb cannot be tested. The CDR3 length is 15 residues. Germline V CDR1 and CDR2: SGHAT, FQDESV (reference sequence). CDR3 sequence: CASSMTGRGPYEQYF.

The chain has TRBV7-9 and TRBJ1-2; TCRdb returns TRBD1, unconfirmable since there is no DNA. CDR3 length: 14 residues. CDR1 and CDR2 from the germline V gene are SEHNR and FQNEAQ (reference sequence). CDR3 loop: CASSFSTAARGYTF.

Here the CDR3 reads CASSPIAGVRNEQFF. V and J are TRBV18 and TRBJ2-1; with no DNA, the TCRdb D assignment of TRBD2 cannot be verified. The CDR3 sequence is 15 residues long. Germline values: CDR1 KGHSH, CDR2 LQKENI.

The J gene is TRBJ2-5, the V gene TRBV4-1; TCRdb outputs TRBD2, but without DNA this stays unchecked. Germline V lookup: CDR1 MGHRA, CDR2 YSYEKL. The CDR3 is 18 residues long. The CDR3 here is CASSTGASGRASGETQYF.

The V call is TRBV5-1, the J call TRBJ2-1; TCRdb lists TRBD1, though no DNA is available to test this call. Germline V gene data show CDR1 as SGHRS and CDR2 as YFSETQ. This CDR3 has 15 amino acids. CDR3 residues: CASSYGGVGYNEQFF. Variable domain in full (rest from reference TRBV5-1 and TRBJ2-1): KAGVTQTPRYLIKTRGQQVTLSCSPISGHRSVSWYQQTPGQGLQFLFEYFSETQRNKGNFPGRFSGRQFSNSRSEMNVSTLELGDSALYLCASSYGGVGYNEQFFGPGTRLTVL.

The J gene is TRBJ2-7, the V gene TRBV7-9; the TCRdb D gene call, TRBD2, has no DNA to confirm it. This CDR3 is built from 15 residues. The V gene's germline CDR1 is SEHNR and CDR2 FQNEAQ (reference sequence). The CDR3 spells CASRSGTSSTGEQYF.

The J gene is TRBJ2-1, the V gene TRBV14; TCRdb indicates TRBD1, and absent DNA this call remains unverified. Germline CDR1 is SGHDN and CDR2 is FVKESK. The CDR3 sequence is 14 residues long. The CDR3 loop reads CASSQDGSGTIQFF. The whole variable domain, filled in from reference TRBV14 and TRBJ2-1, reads EAGVTQFPSHSVIEKGQTVTLRCDPISGHDNLYWYRRVMGKEIKFLLHFVKESKQDESGMPNNRFLAERTGGTYSTLKVQPAELEDSGVYFCASSQDGSGTIQFFGPGTRLTVL.

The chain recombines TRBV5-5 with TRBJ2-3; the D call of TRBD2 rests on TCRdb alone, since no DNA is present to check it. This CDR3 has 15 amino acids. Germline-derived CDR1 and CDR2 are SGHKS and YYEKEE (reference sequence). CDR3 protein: CASSGEGRDTDTQYF.

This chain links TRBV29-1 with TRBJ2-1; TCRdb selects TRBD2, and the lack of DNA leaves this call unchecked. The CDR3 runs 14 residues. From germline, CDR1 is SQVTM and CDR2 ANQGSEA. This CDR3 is CSVDLSLAGDEQFF.

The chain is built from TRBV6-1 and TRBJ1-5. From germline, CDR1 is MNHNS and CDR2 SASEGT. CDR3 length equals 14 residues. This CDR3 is CASRERELAQPQHF.

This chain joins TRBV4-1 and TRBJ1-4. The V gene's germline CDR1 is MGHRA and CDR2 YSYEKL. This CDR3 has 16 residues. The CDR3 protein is CASSLPREAGNEKLFF.

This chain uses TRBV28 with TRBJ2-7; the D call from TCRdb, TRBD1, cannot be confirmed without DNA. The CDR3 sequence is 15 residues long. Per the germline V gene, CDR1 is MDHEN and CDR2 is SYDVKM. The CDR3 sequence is CASSFRQYSGYEQYF.

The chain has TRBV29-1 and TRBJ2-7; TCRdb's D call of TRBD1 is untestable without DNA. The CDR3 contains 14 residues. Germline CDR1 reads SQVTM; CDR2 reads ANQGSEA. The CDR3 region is CSVAGTGGIYEQYF.

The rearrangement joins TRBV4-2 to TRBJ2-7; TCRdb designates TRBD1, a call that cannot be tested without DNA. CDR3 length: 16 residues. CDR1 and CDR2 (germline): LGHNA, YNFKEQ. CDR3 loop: CASSQGIRDRNYEQYF.

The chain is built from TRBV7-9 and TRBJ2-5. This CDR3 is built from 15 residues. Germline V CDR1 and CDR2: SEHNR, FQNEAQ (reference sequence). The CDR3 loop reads CASSLGLDWQETQYF. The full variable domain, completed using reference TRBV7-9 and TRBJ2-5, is DTGVSQNPRHKITKRGQNVTFRCDPISEHNRLYWYRQTLGQGPEFLTYFQNEAQLEKSRLLSDRFSAERPKGSFSTLEIQRTEQGDSAMYLCASSLGLDWQETQYFGPGTRLLVL.

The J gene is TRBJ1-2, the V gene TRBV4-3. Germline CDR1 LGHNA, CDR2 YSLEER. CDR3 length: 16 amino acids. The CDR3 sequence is CASSQDTHGDNYGYTF.

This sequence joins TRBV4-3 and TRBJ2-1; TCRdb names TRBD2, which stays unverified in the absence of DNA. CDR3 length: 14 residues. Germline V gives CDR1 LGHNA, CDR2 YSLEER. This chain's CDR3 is CASSQAGEAHEQFF.

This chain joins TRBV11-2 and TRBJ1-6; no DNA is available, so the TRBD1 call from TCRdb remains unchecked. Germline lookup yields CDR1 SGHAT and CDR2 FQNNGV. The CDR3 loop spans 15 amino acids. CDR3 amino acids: CASTQGPRRDSPLHF.